The clone carrying this TCR beta chain was found once. The data were obtained in a study of blood T cell repertoires in COVID-19. Assay used: immunoSEQ multiplex PCR; TCRdb lists only in-frame clones, some missing. The sample consists of around 250,000 clones, around 88% of them appearing once. Sequences were obtained from PBMCs or T cells enriched from blood (not recorded which). The TCR sequence derives from a woman in her 40s with acute COVID-19.

The CDR3 reads CASSSWTGGENQPQHF. The CDR3 nucleotides are TGTGCCAGCAGTTCGTGGACAGGGGGGGAAAATCAGCCCCAGCATTTT. V is TRBV27 and J is TRBJ1-5; 10 bases match TRBD1. Germline V lookup: CDR1 MNHEY, CDR2 SMNVEV (reference sequence). The CDR3 consists of 16 residues. V dropped 4 bases and J dropped 4; count of bases not matched to a gene: 7.